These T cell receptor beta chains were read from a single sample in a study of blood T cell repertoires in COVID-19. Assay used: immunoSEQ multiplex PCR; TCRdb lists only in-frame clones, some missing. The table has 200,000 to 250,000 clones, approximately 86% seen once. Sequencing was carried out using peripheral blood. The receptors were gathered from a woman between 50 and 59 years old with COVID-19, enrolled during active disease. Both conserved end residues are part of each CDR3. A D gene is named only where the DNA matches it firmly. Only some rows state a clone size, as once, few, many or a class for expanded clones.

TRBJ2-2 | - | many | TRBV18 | CASSPPTEVTGELFF | TGTGCCAGCTCACCACCGACAGAAGTTACTGGGGAGCTGTTTTTT
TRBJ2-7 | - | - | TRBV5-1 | CASSLGGRKYEQYF | TGCGCCAGCAGCTTGGGGGGGCGGAAATACGAGCAGTACTTC
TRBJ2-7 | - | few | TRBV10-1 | CASSPRGDSYEQYF | TGCGCCAGCAGCCCCAGGGGCGACTCCTACGAGCAGTACTTC
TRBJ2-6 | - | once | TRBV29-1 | CSVSGTRNSGANVLTF | TGCAGCGTGTCCGGGACAAGGAACTCTGGGGCCAACGTCCTGACTTTC
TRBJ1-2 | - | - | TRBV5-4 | CASSLDGVGYTF | TGTGCCAGCAGCCTGGACGGGGTGGGCTACACCTTC
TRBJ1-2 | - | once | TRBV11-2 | CASSLGGGGRGIYGYTF | TGTGCCAGCAGCTTAGGAGGTGGGGGCCGAGGGATCTATGGCTACACCTTC
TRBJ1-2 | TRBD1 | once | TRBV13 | CASSRRTGGMGGYTF | TGTGCCAGCAGCCGTCGGACAGGGGGAATGGGCGGCTACACCTTC
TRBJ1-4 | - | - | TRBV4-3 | CASSQDTGSGEKLFF | TGCGCCAGCAGCCAAGATACAGGGTCAGGGGAAAAACTGTTTTTT
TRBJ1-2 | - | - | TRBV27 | CASVPLQGFNYGYTF | TGTGCCAGCGTACCATTACAGGGTTTCAACTATGGCTACACCTTC
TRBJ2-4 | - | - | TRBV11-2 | CASSLLRLSNLAKNIQYF | TGTGCCAGCAGCTTACTACGCCTTAGTAATTTAGCCAAAAACATTCAGTACTTC
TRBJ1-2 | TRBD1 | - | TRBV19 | CASSPVRGLGYTF | TGTGCCAGTAGTCCCGTCAGGGGGCTTGGCTACACCTTC
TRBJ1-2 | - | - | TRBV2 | CASSDHPDNNYGYTF | TGTGCCAGCAGTGACCATCCAGACAATAACTATGGCTACACCTTC
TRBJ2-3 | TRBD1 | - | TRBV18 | CASSPGTGGTDTQYF | TGTGCCAGCTCACCAGGGACAGGGGGCACAGATACGCAGTATTTT
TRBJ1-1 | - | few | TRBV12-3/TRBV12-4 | CASSSNRKTEAFF | TGTGCCAGCAGTTCCAACAGGAAGACTGAAGCTTTCTTT
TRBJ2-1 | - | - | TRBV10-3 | CAIRDGVYNEQFF | TGTGCCATCAGAGACGGGGTTTACAATGAGCAGTTCTTC
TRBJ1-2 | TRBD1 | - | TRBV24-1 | CATSDSRQGLNYGYTF | TGTGCCACCAGTGACTCAAGACAGGGTCTTAACTATGGCTACACCTTC
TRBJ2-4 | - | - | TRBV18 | CASSPGGRNIQYF | TGTGCCAGCTCACCGGGTGGGAGGAACATTCAGTACTTC
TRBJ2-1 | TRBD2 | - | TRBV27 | CASSRGGSGSEFF | TGTGCCAGCAGCCGGGGGGGTAGCGGCTCTGAGTTCTTC
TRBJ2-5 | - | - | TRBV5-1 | CASSFGLGQETQYF | TGCGCCAGCAGCTTTGGACTCGGGCAAGAGACCCAGTACTTC
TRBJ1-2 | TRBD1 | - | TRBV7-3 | CASSSPSDRTYGYTF | TGTGCCAGCAGCTCCCCCTCGGACAGGACCTATGGCTACACCTTC
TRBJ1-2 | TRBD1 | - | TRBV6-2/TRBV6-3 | CASSSSSFRDRVVGYAGYTF | TGTGCCAGCAGTTCATCCTCTTTCCGGGACAGGGTCGTCGGTTATGCTGGCTACACCTTC
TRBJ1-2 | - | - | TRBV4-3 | CASSQDLGTAPGYTF | TGCGCCAGCAGCCAAGATTTGGGCACGGCCCCCGGCTACACCTTC
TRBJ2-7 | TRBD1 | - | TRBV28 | CASGAEGANEQYF | TGTGCCAGCGGGGCCGAGGGGGCGAACGAGCAGTACTTC
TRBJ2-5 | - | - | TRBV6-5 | CASSYGRETQYF | TGTGCCAGCAGTTACGGGAGGGAGACCCAGTACTTC
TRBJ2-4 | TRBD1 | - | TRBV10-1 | CASSEDRQGPVNIQYF | TGCGCCAGCAGTGAGGACCGACAGGGGCCCGTAAACATTCAGTACTTC
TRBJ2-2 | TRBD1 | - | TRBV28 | CASGRQGSLAGELFF | TGTGCCAGCGGCAGACAGGGTTCCCTCGCCGGGGAGCTGTTTTTT
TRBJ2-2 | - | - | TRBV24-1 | CATKKGGLGELFF | TGTGCCACCAAGAAAGGCGGCCTCGGGGAGCTGTTTTTT
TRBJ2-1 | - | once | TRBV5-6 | CASSRGTAYNEQFF | TGTGCCAGCAGCCGCGGGACAGCATACAATGAGCAGTTCTTC
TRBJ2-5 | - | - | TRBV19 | CASAGGGHNFQETQYF | TGTGCCAGCGCCGGGGGAGGACACAATTTTCAAGAGACCCAGTACTTC
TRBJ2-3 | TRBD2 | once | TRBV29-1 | CSVVGGSTDTQYF | TGCAGCGTTGTGGGGGGGTCCACAGATACGCAGTATTTT
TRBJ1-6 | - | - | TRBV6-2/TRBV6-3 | CASSYSGGGGANSPLHF | TGTGCCAGCAGTTACTCGGGGGGTGGAGGGGCGAATTCACCCCTCCACTTT
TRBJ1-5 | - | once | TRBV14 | CASSRGNSNQPQHF | TGTGCCAGCAGTCGCGGTAATAGCAATCAGCCCCAGCATTTT
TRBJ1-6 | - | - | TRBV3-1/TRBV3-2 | CASSPPRLGLNSPLHF | TGTGCCAGCAGCCCTCCCCGCCTGGGGCTTAATTCACCCCTCCACTTT
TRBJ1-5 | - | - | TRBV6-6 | CASSYVLNQPQHF | TGTGCCAGCAGTTACGTCCTTAATCAGCCCCAGCATTTT
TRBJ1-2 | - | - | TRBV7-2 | CASSLDRGYTF | TGTGCCAGCAGCTTAGACAGGGGCTACACCTTC
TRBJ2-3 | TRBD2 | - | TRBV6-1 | CASSEIAGLGDTQYF | TGTGCCAGCAGTGAGATAGCGGGGCTTGGAGATACGCAGTATTTT
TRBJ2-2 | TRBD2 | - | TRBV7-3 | CASSLLAQGGAGELFF | TGTGCCAGCAGCTTATTGGCGCAGGGAGGGGCCGGGGAGCTGTTTTTT
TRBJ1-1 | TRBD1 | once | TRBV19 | CASSQQGLNTEAFF | TGTGCCAGTAGTCAACAGGGGTTAAACACTGAAGCTTTCTTT
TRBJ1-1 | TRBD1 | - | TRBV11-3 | CASRPHNPDRSLEAFF | TGTGCCAGCAGACCCCACAACCCGGACAGGAGCCTTGAAGCTTTCTTT
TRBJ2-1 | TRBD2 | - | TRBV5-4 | CASSLGPSGGAMGEQFF | TGTGCCAGCAGCTTGGGGCCTAGCGGGGGGGCGATGGGTGAGCAGTTCTTC
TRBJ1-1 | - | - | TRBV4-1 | CASSQELGTRSEAFF | TGCGCCAGCAGCCAAGAATTGGGGACACGGTCGGAAGCTTTCTTT
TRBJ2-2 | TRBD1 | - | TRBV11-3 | CASSSRQGAGELFF | TGTGCCAGCAGCTCACGACAGGGGGCCGGGGAGCTGTTTTTT
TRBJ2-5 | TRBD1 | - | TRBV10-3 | CASSGTGGIRETQYF | TGTGCCAGCTCCGGGACAGGGGGCATTCGGGAGACCCAGTACTTC